This entry features one T cell receptor (beta chain) sequence. In the original processing: It was from reference gene primer amplification that nucleated cell counts were estimated. Libraries were prepared by immunoSEQ multiplex PCR; TCRdb keeps only in-frame clonotypes and omits some of them. The DNA gave D and trimming, while V, J and clone size come from that table. The sample yields some 370,000 clones, 70% to 90% seen once. The CDR3 extends over 13 amino acids. V lost 0 bases to trimming and J lost 7 bases, with 7 bases between them. Germline V gene sequence: CDR1 LNHDA, CDR2 SQIVND (reference sequence). This specimen belongs to a study of blood T cell repertoires in COVID-19. Study background: T cells, B-cell-depleted T cells, or PBMCs supplied cDNA or gDNA.

The rearrangement joins TRBV19 to TRBJ2-1; possibly TRBD2 for D (6 bases). The TCR originated in a man aged 40-55 years with acute or convalescent COVID-19. The sample taken for sequencing was peripheral blood. This CDR3 reads CASSIEEGNEQFF. CDR3 nucleotides: TGTGCCAGTAGTATAGAGGAGGGAAATGAGCAGTTCTTC.